The source of this T cell receptor beta chain is a study of T cell repertoires in cytomegalovirus infection. Study-wide context: Both CMV infection and a matching HLA type were indicated by public TCR beta signatures. Overall study findings and caveats: The ex vivo response was dominated by HLA-C-restricted CMV-specific TCR beta clonotypes. Using cumulative public TCR beta family frequency, the authors identified those who carried CMV together with the relevant HLA.

The CDR3 runs to 14 residues. Trimming stripped 7 bases from V and 0 bases from J, with 12 bases between. TCRdb used MiXCR to reprocess the reads, holding one entry per CDR3 protein. Among some 390,000 distinct CDR3 sequences listed, 15% to 20% were seen once. This clonotype was found many times. Its target is unknown. The rearrangement links TRBV12-3 or TRBV12-4 to TRBJ1-1; possibly TRBD1 for D (5 bases). The sample was PBMCs. The origin of this receptor is a human donor in good health (CMV status not recorded). Some clones in this sample may be carry-over from other donors' samples. CDR3 amino acids: CASTLGAMNTEAFF. Written as DNA, the CDR3 is TGTGCCAGCACCCTTGGGGCCATGAACACTGAAGCTTTCTTT.